The following is a T cell receptor beta chain sequence with its context. What it binds is not known. This CDR3 spans 15 amino acids. Trimming removed 4 bases from V and 2 bases from J; junction bases left unmatched: 5. Germline CDR1 reads SGDLS; CDR2 reads YYNGEE. Measured with immunoSEQ multiplex PCR; TCRdb has only the in-frame clones, and not every one. The sample holds 45,000 to 55,000 clones, 80% to 90% seen once. The source of the sample is a study of OX40 agonist ivuxolimab in advanced cancers. Study context: Patients were treated with ivuxolimab, an agonistic anti-OX40 (CD134) antibody. Study-level findings and limits: Among the least clonally expanded were partial responders at 0.1-3.0 mg/kg.

The input for sequencing was CD4+ or CD8+ T cells sorted from blood, taken in a trial of the OX40 agonist ivuxolimab. The gene calls are TRBV9 and TRBJ2-7; 11 positions match TRBD2. The TCR sequence derives from an adult with an advanced solid tumor such as melanoma, head and neck, liver or kidney cancer. CDR3 nucleotide sequence: TGTGCCAGCAGCCCGGGACTAGCGGAGCCCTACGAGCAGTACTTC. This sequence encodes CASSPGLAEPYEQYF.